This T cell receptor beta chain was captured in a study of cytomegalovirus exposure and HLA in healthy donors. The V and J ends lost 9 bases and 4 bases, in that order; junction bases with no gene match: 6. The CDR3 is made up of 13 amino acids. Germline assignment: CDR1 LNHDA and CDR2 SQIVND (reference sequence). The assay was immunoSEQ multiplex PCR, and TCRdb's table has in-frame clones only and misses some. The data show roughly 130,000 clones, more than 70% seen once. This chain links TRBV19 with TRBJ2-7, with 10 bases matching TRBD2. The sample taken for sequencing was PBMCs. The source of this sequence is a man aged 30 to 39 in good health and CMV-seronegative. The chain's CDR3 is CASGAGGPYEQYF. The CDR3 nucleotides read TGTGCCAGCGGAGCGGGAGGGCCTTACGAGCAGTACTTC.